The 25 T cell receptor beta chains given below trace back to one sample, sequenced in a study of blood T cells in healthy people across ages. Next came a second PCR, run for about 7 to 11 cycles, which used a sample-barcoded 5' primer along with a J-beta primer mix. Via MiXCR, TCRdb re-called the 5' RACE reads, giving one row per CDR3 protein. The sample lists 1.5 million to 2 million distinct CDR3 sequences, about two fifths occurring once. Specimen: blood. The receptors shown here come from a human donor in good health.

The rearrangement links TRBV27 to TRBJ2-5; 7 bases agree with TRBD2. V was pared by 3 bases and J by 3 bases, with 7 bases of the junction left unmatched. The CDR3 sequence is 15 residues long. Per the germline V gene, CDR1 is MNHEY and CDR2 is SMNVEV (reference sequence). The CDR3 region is CASSFSPGREETQYF. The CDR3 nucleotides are TGTGCCAGCAGTTTCTCCCCAGGGAGGGAAGAGACCCAGTACTTC.

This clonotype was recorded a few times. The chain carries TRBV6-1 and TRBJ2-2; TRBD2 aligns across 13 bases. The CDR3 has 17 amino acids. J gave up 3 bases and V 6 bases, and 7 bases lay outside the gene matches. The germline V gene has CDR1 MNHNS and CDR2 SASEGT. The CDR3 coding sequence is TGTGCCAGCAGACCGACTAGCGGGGGGCTATACACCGGGGAGCTGTTTTTT. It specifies CASRPTSGGLYTGELFF.

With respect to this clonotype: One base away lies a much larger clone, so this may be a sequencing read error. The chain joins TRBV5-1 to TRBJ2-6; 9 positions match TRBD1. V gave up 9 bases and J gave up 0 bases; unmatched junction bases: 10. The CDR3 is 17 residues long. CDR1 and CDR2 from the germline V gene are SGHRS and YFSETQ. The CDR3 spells CANKRTGVTSGANVLTF. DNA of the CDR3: TGCGCCAACAAGAGGACAGGGGTTACCTCTGGGGCCAACGTCCTGACTTTC.

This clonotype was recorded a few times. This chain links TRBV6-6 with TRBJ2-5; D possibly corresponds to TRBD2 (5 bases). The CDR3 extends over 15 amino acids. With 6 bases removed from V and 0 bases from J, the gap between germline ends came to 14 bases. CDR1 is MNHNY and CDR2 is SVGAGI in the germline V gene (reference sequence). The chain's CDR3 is CASRLADPYQETQYF. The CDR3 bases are TGTGCCAGCAGGCTAGCAGATCCCTACCAAGAGACCCAGTACTTC.

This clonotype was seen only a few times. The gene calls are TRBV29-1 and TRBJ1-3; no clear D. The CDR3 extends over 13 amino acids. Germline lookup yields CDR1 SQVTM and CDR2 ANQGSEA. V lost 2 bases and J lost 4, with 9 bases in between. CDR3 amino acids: CSVELAYGNTIYF. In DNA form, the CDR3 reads TGCAGCGTTGAACTGGCATACGGAAACACCATATATTTT.

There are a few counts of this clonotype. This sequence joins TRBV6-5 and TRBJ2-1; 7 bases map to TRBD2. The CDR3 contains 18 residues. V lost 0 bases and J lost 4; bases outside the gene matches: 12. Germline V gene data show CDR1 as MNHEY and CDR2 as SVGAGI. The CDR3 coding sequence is TGTGCCAGCAGTTACTCGCTAATAATAAGCGGGGAGTACAATGAGCAGTTCTTC. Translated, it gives CASSYSLIISGEYNEQFF.

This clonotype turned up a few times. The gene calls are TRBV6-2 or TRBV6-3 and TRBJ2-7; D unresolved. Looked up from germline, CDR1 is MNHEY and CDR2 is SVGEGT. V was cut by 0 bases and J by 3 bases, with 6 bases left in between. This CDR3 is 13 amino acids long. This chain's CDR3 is CASSYSPHYEQYF. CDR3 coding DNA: TGTGCCAGCAGTTACTCTCCCCACTACGAGCAGTACTTC.

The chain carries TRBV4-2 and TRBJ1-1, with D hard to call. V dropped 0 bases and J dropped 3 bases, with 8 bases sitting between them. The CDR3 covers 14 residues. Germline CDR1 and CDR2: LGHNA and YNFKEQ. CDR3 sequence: CASSQEWDDTEAFF. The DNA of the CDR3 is TGTGCCAGCAGCCAAGAATGGGATGACACTGAAGCTTTCTTT.

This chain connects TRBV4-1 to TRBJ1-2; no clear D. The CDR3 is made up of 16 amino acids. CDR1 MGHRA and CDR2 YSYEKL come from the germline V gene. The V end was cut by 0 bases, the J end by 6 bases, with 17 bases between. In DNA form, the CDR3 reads TGCGCCAGCAGCCAAGATCTCGAGAAGGGATGGAATGGCTACACCTTC. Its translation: CASSQDLEKGWNGYTF.

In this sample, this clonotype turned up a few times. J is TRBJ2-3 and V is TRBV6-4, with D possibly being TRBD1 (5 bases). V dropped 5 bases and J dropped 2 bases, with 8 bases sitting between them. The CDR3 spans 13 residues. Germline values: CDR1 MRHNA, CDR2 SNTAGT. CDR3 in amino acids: CASSKDNTDTQYF. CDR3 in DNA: TGTGCCAGCAGTAAGGACAACACAGATACGCAGTATTTT.

In DNA, the CDR3 is TGTGCCAGCAGCGTCAATGTCGAGGGGGGAACCTATGGCTACACCTTC. It specifies CASSVNVEGGTYGYTF. This chain uses TRBV9 with TRBJ1-2; possible D gene TRBD1, 6 bases. The CDR3 is 16 residues long. Looked up from germline, CDR1 is SGDLS and CDR2 is YYNGEE. V was shortened by 2 bases and J by 4 bases, with 18 bases between the two germline ends.

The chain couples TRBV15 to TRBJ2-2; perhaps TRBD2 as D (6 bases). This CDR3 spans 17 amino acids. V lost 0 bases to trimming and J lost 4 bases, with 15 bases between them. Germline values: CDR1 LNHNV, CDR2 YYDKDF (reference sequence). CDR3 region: CATSRDWAGRSTGELFF. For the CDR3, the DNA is TGTGCCACCAGCAGAGATTGGGCGGGGCGGTCCACCGGGGAGCTGTTTTTT.

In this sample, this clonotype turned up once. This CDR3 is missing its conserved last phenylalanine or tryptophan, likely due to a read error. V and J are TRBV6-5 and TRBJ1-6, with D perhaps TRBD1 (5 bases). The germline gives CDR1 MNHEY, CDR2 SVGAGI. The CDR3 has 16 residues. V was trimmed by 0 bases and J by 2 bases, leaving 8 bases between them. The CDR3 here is CASSYSTVTYNSPLHL. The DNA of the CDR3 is TGTGCCAGCAGTTACTCGACAGTCACCTATAATTCACCCCTCCACCTT.

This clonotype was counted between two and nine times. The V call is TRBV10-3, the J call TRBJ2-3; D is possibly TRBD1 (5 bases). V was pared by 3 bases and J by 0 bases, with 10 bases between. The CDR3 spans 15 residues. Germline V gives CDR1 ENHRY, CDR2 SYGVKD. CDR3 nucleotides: TGTGCCATCAGTGACAGGGAAATCAGCACAGATACGCAGTATTTT. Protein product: CAISDREISTDTQYF.

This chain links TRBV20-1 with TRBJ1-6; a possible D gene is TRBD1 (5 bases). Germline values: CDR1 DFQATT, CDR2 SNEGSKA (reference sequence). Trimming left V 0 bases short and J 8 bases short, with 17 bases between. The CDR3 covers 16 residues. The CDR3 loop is CSARDRIGGADSPLHF. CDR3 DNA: TGCAGTGCTAGAGATAGGATTGGCGGGGCGGATTCACCCCTCCACTTT.

CDR3 protein: CASSYPRRVNYGYTF. CDR3 sequence (DNA): TGTGCCAGCAGTTACCCGAGGCGCGTAAACTATGGCTACACCTTC. The chain combines TRBV6-5 with TRBJ1-2; no firm D call. Trimming took off 2 bases at V and 2 bases at J, with 12 bases between the two ends. The CDR3 covers 15 residues. Germline values: CDR1 MNHEY, CDR2 SVGAGI.

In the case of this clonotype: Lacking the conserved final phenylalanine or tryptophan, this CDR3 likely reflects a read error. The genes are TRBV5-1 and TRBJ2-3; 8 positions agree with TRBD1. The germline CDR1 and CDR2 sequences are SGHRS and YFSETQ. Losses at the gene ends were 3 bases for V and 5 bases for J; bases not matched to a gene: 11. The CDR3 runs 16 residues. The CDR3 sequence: CASSSNAGGYLDTQYS. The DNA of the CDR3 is TGCGCCAGCAGCTCCAATGCAGGGGGCTACCTAGATACGCAGTATTCT.

CDR3 region: CASSLGVRGNIQYF. DNA of the CDR3: TGTGCCAGCAGCTTAGGCGTGCGGGGGAACATTCAGTACTTC. The rearrangement joins TRBV7-2 to TRBJ2-4, with 7 bases lining up with TRBD2. Trimming at V came to 1 base and at J to 7 bases, leaving 4 bases not matched to a gene. The germline V gene encodes CDR1 SGHTA and CDR2 FQGNSA. This CDR3 is 14 amino acids long.

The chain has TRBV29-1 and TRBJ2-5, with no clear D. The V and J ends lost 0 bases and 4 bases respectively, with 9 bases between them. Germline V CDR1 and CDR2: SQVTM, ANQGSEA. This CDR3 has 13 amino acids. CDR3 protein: CSVEDRLGETQYF. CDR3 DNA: TGCAGCGTTGAAGACCGACTTGGAGAGACCCAGTACTTC.

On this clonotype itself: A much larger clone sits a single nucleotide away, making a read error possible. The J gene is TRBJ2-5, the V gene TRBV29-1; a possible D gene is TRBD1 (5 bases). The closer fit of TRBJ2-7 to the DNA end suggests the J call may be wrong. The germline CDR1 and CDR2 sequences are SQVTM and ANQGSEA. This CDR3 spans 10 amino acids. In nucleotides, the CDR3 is TGCAGCTGCAGGGACTACGAGCAGTACTTC. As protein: CSCRDYEQYF.

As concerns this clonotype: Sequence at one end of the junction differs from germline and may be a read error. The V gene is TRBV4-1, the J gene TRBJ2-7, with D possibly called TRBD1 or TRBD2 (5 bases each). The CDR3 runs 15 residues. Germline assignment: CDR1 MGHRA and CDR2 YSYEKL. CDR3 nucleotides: TGCGCCAGCGGCCAAATCGGGACCCTTAGCTACGAGCAGTACTTC. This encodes CASGQIGTLSYEQYF.

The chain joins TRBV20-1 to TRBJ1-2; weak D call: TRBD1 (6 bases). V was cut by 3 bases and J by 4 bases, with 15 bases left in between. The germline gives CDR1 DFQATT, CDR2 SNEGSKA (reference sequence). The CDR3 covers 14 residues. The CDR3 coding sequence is TGCAGTGCTAGTAGGGGGGAAGGCCTCTATGGCTACACCTTC. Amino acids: CSASRGEGLYGYTF.

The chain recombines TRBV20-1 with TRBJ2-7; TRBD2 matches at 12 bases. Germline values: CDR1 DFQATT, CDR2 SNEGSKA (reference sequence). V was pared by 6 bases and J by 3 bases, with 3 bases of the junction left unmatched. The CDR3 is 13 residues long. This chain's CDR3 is CSAPLAGGYEQYF. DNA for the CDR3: TGCAGTGCACCACTAGCGGGGGGCTACGAGCAGTACTTC.

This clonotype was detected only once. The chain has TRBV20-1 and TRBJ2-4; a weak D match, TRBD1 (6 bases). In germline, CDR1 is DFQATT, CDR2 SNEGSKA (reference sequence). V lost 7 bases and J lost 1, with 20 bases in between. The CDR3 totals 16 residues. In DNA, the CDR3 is TGCAGTGTTGCAGATCAGGCTAGGGGGGCCAAAAACATTCAGTACTTC. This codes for CSVADQARGAKNIQYF.

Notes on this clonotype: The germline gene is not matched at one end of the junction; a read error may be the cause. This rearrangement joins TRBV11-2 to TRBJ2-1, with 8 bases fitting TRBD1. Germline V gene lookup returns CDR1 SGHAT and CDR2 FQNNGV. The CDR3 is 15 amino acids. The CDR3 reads CVSSLGTGAYNEQFF. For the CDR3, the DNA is TGTGTCAGCAGCCTCGGGACAGGCGCTTACAATGAGCAGTTCTTC.